The clone carrying this T cell receptor delta chain is deemed medium-sized (0.01 to 0.1%). This sample also contains other DNA sequences that code for the same CDR3. The CDR3 contains 14 residues. V shed 0 bases, J shed 5 bases, and the junction held 4 bases outside the gene matches. CDR1 GEAIGNYY and CDR2 EKD come from the germline V gene. The record originates from a study of gamma-delta T cells after stem cell transplantation. TCRdb made new clone calls on the RT-PCR reads using CATT. The sample holds around 2,000 delta-chain clones; 1% to 1.3% are singletons and the top ten take around 27%. This sequence originates from a human donor. It is not recorded whose cells these are; they may come from a transplant donor. The V gene is TRDV2, the J gene TRDJ1, with 8 bases matching TRDD3. The sequenced sample was gamma-delta T cells. CDR3 residues: CACDTVGDRDKLIF. The CDR3 coding sequence is TGTGCCTGTGACACCGTGGGGGATCGGGATAAACTCATCTTT.